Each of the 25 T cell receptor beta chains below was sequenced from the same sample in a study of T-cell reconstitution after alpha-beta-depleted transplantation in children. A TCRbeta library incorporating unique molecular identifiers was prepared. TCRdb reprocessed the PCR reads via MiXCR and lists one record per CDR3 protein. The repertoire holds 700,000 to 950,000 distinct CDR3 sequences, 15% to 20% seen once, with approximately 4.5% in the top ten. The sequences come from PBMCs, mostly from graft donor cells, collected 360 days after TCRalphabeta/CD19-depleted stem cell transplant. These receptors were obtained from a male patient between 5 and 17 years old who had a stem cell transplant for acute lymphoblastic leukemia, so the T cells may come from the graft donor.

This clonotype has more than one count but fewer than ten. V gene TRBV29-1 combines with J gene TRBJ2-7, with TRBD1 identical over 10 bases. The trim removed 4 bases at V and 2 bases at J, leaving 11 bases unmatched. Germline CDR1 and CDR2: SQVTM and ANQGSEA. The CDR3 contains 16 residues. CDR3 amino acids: CSVALTGQGTPYEQYF. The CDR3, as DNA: TGCAGCGTTGCCCTCACGGGACAGGGGACCCCCTACGAGCAGTACTTC.

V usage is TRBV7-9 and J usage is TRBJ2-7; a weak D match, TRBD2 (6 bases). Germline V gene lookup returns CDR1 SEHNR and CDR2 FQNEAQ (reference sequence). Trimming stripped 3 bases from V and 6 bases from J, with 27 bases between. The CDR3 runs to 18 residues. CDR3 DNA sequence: TGTGCCAGCAGCTTCACCGACTGGGACTCCCTCCTCGAGCCCGAGCAGTACTTC. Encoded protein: CASSFTDWDSLLEPEQYF.

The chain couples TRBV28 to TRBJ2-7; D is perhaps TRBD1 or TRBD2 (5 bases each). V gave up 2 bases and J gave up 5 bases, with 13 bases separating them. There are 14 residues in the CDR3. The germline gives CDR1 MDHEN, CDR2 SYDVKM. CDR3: CASSLAGTENEQYF. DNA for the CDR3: TGTGCCAGCAGTTTAGCCGGGACGGAGAACGAGCAGTACTTC.

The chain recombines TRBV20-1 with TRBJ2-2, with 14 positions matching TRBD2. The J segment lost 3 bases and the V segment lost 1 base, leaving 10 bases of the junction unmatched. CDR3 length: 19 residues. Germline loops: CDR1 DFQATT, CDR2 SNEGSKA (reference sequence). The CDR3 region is CSARAGPGLAGGYTGELFF. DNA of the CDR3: TGCAGTGCTAGAGCTGGTCCAGGACTAGCGGGAGGTTACACCGGGGAGCTGTTTTTT.

CDR3 region: CASSLRGSPSLYEQYF. The CDR3 DNA reads as TGTGCCAGCAGCTTAAGGGGTTCCCCCTCTCTCTACGAGCAGTACTTC. The chain joins TRBV11-3 to TRBJ2-7; the D gene is possibly TRBD1 (5 bases). With 2 bases removed from V and 3 bases from J, the gap between germline ends came to 17 bases. Germline loops: CDR1 SGHNT, CDR2 YENEEA. The CDR3 is 16 amino acids.

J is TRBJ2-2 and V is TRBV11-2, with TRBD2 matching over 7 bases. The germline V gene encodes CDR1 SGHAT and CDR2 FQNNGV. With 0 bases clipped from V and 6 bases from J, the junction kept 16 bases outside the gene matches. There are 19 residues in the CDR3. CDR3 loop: CASSLDRLTGGFNPGELFF. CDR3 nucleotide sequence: TGTGCCAGCAGCTTAGATCGACTCACGGGGGGTTTCAACCCCGGGGAGCTGTTTTTT. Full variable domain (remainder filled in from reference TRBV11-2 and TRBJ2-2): EAGVAQSPRYKIIEKRQSVAFWCNPISGHATLYWYQQILGQGPKLLIQFQNNGVVDDSQLPKDRFSAERLKGVDSTLKIQPAKLEDSAVYLCASSLDRLTGGFNPGELFFGEGSRLTVL.

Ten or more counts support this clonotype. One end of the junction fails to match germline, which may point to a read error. The CDR3 loop is CASSLGQVQETQYF. DNA of the CDR3: TGTGCCAGCAGTCTAGGACAGGTCCAGGAGACCCAGTACTTC. The chain combines TRBV5-1 with TRBJ2-5; 7 nucleotides line up with TRBD1. The germline gives CDR1 SGHRS, CDR2 YFSETQ. The CDR3 runs to 14 residues.

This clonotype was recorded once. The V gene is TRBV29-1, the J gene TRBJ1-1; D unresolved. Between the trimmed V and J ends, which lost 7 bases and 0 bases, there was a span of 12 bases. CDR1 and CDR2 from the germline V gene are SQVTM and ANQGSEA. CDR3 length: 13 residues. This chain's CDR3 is CSACRRLNTEAFF. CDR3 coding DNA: TGCAGCGCATGCAGGAGATTGAACACTGAAGCTTTCTTT.

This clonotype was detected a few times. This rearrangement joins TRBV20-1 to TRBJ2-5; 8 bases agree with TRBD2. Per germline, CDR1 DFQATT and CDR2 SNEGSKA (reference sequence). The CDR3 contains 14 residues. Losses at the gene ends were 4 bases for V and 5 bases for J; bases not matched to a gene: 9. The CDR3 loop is CSANSGLGGETQYF. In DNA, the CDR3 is TGCAGTGCTAATTCGGGACTAGGCGGTGAGACCCAGTACTTC.

The CDR3: CASSTAPREYPDTQYF. The DNA of the CDR3 is TGTGCCAGCAGCACTGCCCCACGGGAGTACCCAGATACGCAGTATTTT. The V and J genes are TRBV7-8 and TRBJ2-3; D might be TRBD2 (6 bases). Germline CDR1 and CDR2: SGHVS and FQNEAQ. This CDR3 contains 16 residues. V was trimmed by 5 bases and J by 4 bases, leaving 19 bases between them.

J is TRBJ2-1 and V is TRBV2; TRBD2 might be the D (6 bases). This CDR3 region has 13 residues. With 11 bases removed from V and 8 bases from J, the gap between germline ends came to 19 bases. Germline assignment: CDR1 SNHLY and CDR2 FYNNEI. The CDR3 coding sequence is TGTGCCTACGAGGGGAGGTGGGGCGATGAGCAGTTCTTC. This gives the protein CAYEGRWGDEQFF. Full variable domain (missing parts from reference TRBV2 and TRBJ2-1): EPEVTQTPSHQVTQMGQEVILRCVPISNHLYFYWYRQILGQKVEFLVSFYNNEISEKSEIFDDQFSVERPDGSNFTLKIRSTKLEDSAMYFCAYEGRWGDEQFFGPGTRLTVL.

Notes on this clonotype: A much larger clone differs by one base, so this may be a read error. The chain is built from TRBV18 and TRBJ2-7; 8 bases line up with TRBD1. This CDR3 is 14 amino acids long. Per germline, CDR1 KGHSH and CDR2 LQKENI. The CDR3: CASFQTGADYEQCF. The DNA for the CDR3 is TGTGCCAGCTTCCAGACAGGGGCTGACTACGAGCAGTGCTTC.

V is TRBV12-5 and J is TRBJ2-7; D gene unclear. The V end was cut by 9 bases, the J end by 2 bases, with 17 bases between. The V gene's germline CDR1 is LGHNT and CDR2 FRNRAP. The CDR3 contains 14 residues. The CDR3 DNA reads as TGTGCTAGCCTTGTAACCGGGCGGCCCTACGAGCAGTACTTC. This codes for CASLVTGRPYEQYF.

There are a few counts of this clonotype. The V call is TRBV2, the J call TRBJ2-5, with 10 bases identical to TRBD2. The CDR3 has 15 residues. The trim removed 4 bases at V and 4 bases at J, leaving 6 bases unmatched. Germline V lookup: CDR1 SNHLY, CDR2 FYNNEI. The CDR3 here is CASSGSGRARETQYF. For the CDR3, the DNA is TGTGCCAGCAGTGGAAGCGGGAGGGCCAGAGAGACCCAGTACTTC.

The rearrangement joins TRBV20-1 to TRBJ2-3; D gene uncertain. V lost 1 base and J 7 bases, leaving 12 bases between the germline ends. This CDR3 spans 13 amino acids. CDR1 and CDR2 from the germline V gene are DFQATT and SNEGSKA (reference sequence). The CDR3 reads CSARVWGSNTQYF. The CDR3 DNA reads TGCAGTGCTAGAGTTTGGGGTAGTAATACGCAGTATTTT.

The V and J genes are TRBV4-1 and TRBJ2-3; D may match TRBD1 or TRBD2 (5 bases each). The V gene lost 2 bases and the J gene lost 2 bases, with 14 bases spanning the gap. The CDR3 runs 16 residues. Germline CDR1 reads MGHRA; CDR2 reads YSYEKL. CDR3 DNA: TGCGCCAGCAGCCAAAAGGCCCGGGACGCCACAGATACGCAGTATTTT. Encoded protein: CASSQKARDATDTQYF.

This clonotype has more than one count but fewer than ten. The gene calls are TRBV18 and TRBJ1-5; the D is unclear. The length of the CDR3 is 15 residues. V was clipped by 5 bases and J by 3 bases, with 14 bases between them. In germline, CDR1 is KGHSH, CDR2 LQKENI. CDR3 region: CASSAELEDNQPQHF. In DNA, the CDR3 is TGTGCCAGCTCAGCTGAACTCGAAGACAATCAGCCCCAGCATTTT.

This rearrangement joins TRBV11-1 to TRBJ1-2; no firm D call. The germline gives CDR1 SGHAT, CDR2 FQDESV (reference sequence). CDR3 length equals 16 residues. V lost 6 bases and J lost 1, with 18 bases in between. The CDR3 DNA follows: TGTGCCAGCAGTTCTACACTCCGGGTCTTTAACTATGGCTACACCTTC. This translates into CASSSTLRVFNYGYTF.

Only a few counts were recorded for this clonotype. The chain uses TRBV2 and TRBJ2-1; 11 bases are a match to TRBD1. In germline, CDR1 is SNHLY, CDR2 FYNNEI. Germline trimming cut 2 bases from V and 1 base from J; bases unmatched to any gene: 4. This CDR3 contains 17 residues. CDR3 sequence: CASSERDRGRSYNEQFF. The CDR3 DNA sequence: TGTGCCAGCAGTGAAAGGGACAGGGGGAGGTCCTACAATGAGCAGTTCTTC.

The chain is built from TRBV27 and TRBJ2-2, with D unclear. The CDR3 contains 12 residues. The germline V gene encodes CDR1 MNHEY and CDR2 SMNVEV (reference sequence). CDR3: CACRAIYGELFF. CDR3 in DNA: TGTGCATGTAGGGCTATCTACGGGGAGCTGTTTTTT.

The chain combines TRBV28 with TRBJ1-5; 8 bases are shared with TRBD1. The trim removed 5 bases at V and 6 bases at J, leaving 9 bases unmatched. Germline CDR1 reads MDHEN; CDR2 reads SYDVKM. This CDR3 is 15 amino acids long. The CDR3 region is CASSQRTGPFQPQHF. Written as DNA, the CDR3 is TGTGCCAGCAGTCAGCGGACAGGGCCGTTTCAGCCCCAGCATTTT.

CDR3 amino acids: CAIIEGTGTYEQYF. DNA for the CDR3: TGTGCCATCATTGAAGGGACAGGAACCTACGAGCAGTACTTC. The chain combines TRBV6-4 with TRBJ2-7; 8 nucleotides align to TRBD1. The CDR3 contains 14 residues. V lost 10 bases and J lost 2; bases outside the gene matches: 10. The V gene's germline CDR1 is MRHNA and CDR2 SNTAGT.

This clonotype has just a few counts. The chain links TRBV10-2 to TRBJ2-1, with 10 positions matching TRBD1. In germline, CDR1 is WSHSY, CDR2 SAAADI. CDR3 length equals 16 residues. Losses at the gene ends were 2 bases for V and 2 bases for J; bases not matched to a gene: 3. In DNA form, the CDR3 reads TGCGCCAGCAGTGAGACAGGACAGGGGGCCTACAATGAGCAGTTCTTC. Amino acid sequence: CASSETGQGAYNEQFF.

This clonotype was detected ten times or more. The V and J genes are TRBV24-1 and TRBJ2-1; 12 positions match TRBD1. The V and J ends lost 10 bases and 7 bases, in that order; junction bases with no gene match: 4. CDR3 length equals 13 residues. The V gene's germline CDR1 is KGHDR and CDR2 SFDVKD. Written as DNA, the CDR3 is TGTGCCACTGGGACAGGGGGCAATAATGAGCAGTTCTTC. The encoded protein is CATGTGGNNEQFF.

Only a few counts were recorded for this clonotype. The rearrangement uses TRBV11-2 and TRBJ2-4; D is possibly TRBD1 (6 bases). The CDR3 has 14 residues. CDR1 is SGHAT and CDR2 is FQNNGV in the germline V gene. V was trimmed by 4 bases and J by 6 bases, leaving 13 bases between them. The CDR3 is CASSSFTGTNIQYF. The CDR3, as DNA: TGTGCCAGCAGCTCTTTCACAGGGACAAACATTCAGTACTTC. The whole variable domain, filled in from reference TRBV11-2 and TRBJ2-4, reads EAGVAQSPRYKIIEKRQSVAFWCNPISGHATLYWYQQILGQGPKLLIQFQNNGVVDDSQLPKDRFSAERLKGVDSTLKIQPAKLEDSAVYLCASSSFTGTNIQYFGAGTRLSVL.